The 26 T cell receptor beta chains presented below share a single source sample, sequenced in a study of cytomegalovirus exposure and HLA in healthy donors. The PCR contained 60 Vbeta and 13 Jbeta primers. Generated by immunoSEQ multiplex PCR, the TCRdb table keeps only in-frame clones and is missing some. The sample totals approximately 45,000 clones; its top ten clones hold 2.1%. The material sequenced was PBMCs. These receptors were taken from a woman aged 40 to 50 in good health and CMV-seronegative.

The chain uses TRBV7-9 and TRBJ2-2; the D is unclear. Per germline, CDR1 SEHNR and CDR2 FQNEAQ (reference sequence). The CDR3 loop spans 15 amino acids. Trimming left V 3 bases short and J 0 bases short, with 8 bases between. The CDR3 DNA is TGTGCCAGCAGCTTCCTAGACCCGAACACCGGGGAGCTGTTTTTT. Protein sequence: CASSFLDPNTGELFF.

The chain is built from TRBV6-4 and TRBJ2-3, with 8 bases that match TRBD2. CDR3 length: 15 amino acids. Per germline, CDR1 MRHNA and CDR2 SNTAGT. Trimming removed 4 bases from V and 2 bases from J; junction bases left unmatched: 5. The CDR3: CASSASGGATDTQYF. The CDR3 nucleotides are TGTGCCAGCAGTGCCTCCGGGGGGGCCACAGATACGCAGTATTTT.

CDR3 amino acids: CASKRARTGELFF. Here the CDR3 DNA reads TGTGCCAGCAAGAGGGCGCGGACCGGGGAGCTGTTTTTT. The chain couples TRBV7-8 to TRBJ2-2; D possibly corresponds to TRBD2 (5 bases). Germline CDR1 SGHVS, CDR2 FQNEAQ. There are 13 residues in the CDR3. Deletions cut 7 bases from V and 5 bases from J, with 11 bases between.

This rearrangement joins TRBV28 to TRBJ1-2; tentative D call: TRBD1 (5 bases). The CDR3 has 12 residues. The germline V gene encodes CDR1 MDHEN and CDR2 SYDVKM. V lost 3 bases and J 4 bases, leaving 6 bases between the germline ends. The CDR3: CASSLGGYGYTF. The CDR3 bases are TGTGCCAGCAGTTTGGGGGGCTATGGCTACACCTTC.

V gene TRBV6-6 combines with J gene TRBJ2-7, with 7 bases aligning to TRBD2. The germline gives CDR1 MNHNY, CDR2 SVGAGI (reference sequence). V gave up 4 bases and J gave up 2 bases; unmatched junction bases: 8. The CDR3 contains 15 residues. The DNA for the CDR3 is TGTGCCAGCAGTTTCAGACTAGCTTCTACCTACGAGCAGTACTTC. Translating it yields CASSFRLASTYEQYF.

The chain employs TRBV30 and TRBJ2-5; 8 bases fit TRBD2. The CDR3 length is 14 residues. The ends lost 5 bases at V and 1 base at J; junction bases unmatched: 6. Germline values: CDR1 GTSNPN, CDR2 SVGIG (reference sequence). CDR3 in amino acids: CAWDLAGSQETQYF. The CDR3 coding sequence is TGTGCCTGGGACTTAGCGGGGAGCCAAGAGACCCAGTACTTC.

The rearrangement links TRBV5-1 to TRBJ2-7; the D gene is possibly TRBD1 (5 bases). Germline-derived CDR1 and CDR2 are SGHRS and YFSETQ. With 0 bases removed from V and 2 bases from J, the gap between germline ends came to 9 bases. The CDR3 has 14 residues. This CDR3 is CASSLDRPTYEQYF. The CDR3 DNA reads TGCGCCAGCAGCTTGGACAGGCCCACCTACGAGCAGTACTTC.

This chain connects TRBV5-8 to TRBJ1-2; 8 bases fit TRBD1. This CDR3 has 12 amino acids. Germline CDR1 SGHTS, CDR2 YDEGEE. V shed 4 bases and J 8 bases; nucleotides not matched to a gene: 4. The chain's CDR3 is CASSRQGRGYTF. The DNA for the CDR3 is TGTGCCAGCAGCCGACAGGGGAGGGGCTACACCTTC.

This chain links TRBV5-1 with TRBJ2-1; TRBD2 is a possible D gene (7 bases). Germline CDR1 is SGHRS and CDR2 is YFSETQ. V dropped 0 bases and J dropped 2 bases, with 12 bases sitting between them. This CDR3 is 16 amino acids long. CDR3 region: CASSLAPGGPYNEQFF. The CDR3 DNA reads as TGCGCCAGCAGCTTGGCCCCCGGGGGGCCCTACAATGAGCAGTTCTTC.

V usage is TRBV6-1 and J usage is TRBJ2-3; TRBD1 matches at 11 bases. J lost 4 bases, V lost 7 bases, and 7 bases had no gene match. CDR3 length: 15 residues. Germline values: CDR1 MNHNS, CDR2 SASEGT. CDR3 protein: CASNTPGQGADTQYF. Written as DNA, the CDR3 is TGTGCCAGCAACACTCCGGGACAGGGGGCAGATACGCAGTATTTT.

The rearrangement links TRBV6-4 to TRBJ1-1; D call uncertain. The CDR3 sequence is 14 residues long. In germline, CDR1 is MRHNA, CDR2 SNTAGT. V was cut by 5 bases and J by 2 bases, with 12 bases left in between. DNA for the CDR3: TGTGCCAGCAGTCAGGAAGCGGGAAACACTGAAGCTTTCTTT. Translation: CASSQEAGNTEAFF.

The chain has TRBV9 and TRBJ2-3, with 9 bases fitting TRBD2. The CDR3 contains 18 residues. V lost 0 bases and J lost 4; bases outside the gene matches: 12. Germline V gene data show CDR1 as SGDLS and CDR2 as YYNGEE. CDR3 sequence (DNA): TGTGCCAGCAGCGTAGTGGGGCGGCGGGGGGGAAACGCAGATACGCAGTATTTT. It specifies CASSVVGRRGGNADTQYF.

V gene TRBV6-6 combines with J gene TRBJ1-5; the D is unclear. Deletions cut 8 bases from V and 4 bases from J, with 18 bases between. In germline, CDR1 is MNHNY, CDR2 SVGAGI (reference sequence). The CDR3 runs 15 residues. The CDR3: CASRSYAAENQPQHF. In DNA, the CDR3 is TGTGCCAGCCGCTCCTACGCGGCAGAAAATCAGCCCCAGCATTTT.

The chain is built from TRBV5-5 and TRBJ2-7; 8 bases map to TRBD1. The CDR3 loop spans 15 amino acids. Germline values: CDR1 SGHKS, CDR2 YYEKEE (reference sequence). V was pared by 1 base and J by 1 base, with 4 bases of the junction left unmatched. The CDR3 here is CASSLPTGASYEQYF. The CDR3 DNA is TGTGCCAGCAGCTTGCCGACAGGGGCATCCTACGAGCAGTACTTC. Supplemented by reference TRBV5-5 and TRBJ2-7, the full variable domain reads DAGVTQSPTHLIKTRGQQVTLRCSPISGHKSVSWYQQVLGQGPQFIFQYYEKEERGRGNFPDRFSARQFPNYSSELNVNALLLGDSALYLCASSLPTGASYEQYFGPGTRLTVT.

The V and J genes are TRBV18 and TRBJ1-1; 10 bases fit TRBD1. V was clipped by 5 bases and J by 2 bases; unmatched bases: 5. Per germline, CDR1 KGHSH and CDR2 LQKENI. There are 15 residues in the CDR3. As DNA, the CDR3 is TGTGCCAGCTCATTAACGACAGGGGGCAACACTGAAGCTTTCTTT. It codes for CASSLTTGGNTEAFF.

The chain carries TRBV10-3 and TRBJ2-3; 9 bases line up with TRBD2. V shed 10 bases, J shed 2 bases, and the junction held 4 bases outside the gene matches. Germline-derived CDR1 and CDR2 are ENHRY and SYGVKD. The CDR3 length is 13 residues. The CDR3: CATRLADTDTQYF. The CDR3 DNA is TGTGCCACCCGACTAGCGGACACAGATACGCAGTATTTT.

J is TRBJ1-1 and V is TRBV18; 8 nucleotides agree with TRBD1. The CDR3 length is 15 residues. Germline-derived CDR1 and CDR2 are KGHSH and LQKENI. V lost 0 bases and J lost 1; bases outside the gene matches: 1. DNA for the CDR3: TGTGCCAGCTCACCACCGCAGGGGGCGAACACTGAAGCTTTCTTT. Encoded protein: CASSPPQGANTEAFF.

This chain connects TRBV5-1 to TRBJ2-3; 9 nucleotides line up with TRBD2. CDR1 is SGHRS, CDR2 YFSETQ, per germline. The CDR3 runs 16 residues. Losses at the gene ends were 0 bases for V and 3 bases for J; bases not matched to a gene: 5. The CDR3 nucleotides are TGCGCCAGCAGCTTGGGGAGCGGGGGGCTTACAGATACGCAGTATTTT. Its translation: CASSLGSGGLTDTQYF.

The chain carries TRBV6-1 and TRBJ1-5; a possible D gene is TRBD1 (6 bases). The germline V gene has CDR1 MNHNS and CDR2 SASEGT. CDR3 length: 15 amino acids. V lost 5 bases and J lost 0, with 11 bases in between. CDR3 DNA sequence: TGTGCCAGCAGTAGTACAGGGAATAGCAATCAGCCCCAGCATTTT. This sequence encodes CASSSTGNSNQPQHF.

V is TRBV18 and J is TRBJ2-5; 8 bases line up with TRBD2. The CDR3 totals 14 residues. The V gene end was trimmed by 3 bases and the J gene end by 7 bases; junction bases not matched to a gene: 7. CDR1 KGHSH and CDR2 LQKENI come from the germline V gene. The CDR3 DNA reads as TGTGCCAGCTCACCGCCGACTAGCGTCGCGACCCAGTACTTC. Amino acids: CASSPPTSVATQYF. Looking up the rest from reference TRBV18 and TRBJ2-5 gives the full variable domain: NAGVMQNPRHLVRRRGQEARLRCSPMKGHSHVYWYRQLPEEGLKFMVYLQKENIIDESGMPKERFSAEFPKEGPSILRIQQVVRGDSAAYFCASSPPTSVATQYFGPGTRLLVL.

This rearrangement joins TRBV5-6 to TRBJ2-3; 13 nucleotides align to TRBD2. Germline lookup yields CDR1 SGHDT and CDR2 YYEEEE. The CDR3 sequence is 18 residues long. Trimming took 3 bases from V and 2 from J; bases not matched to a gene: 9. CDR3 sequence (DNA): TGTGCCAGCAGCTCGGAGAGACTAGCGGGGGGCTACACAGATACGCAGTATTTT. As protein: CASSSERLAGGYTDTQYF.

The chain uses TRBV10-3 and TRBJ2-1; 9 bases are a match to TRBD1. The CDR3 length is 16 residues. CDR1 is ENHRY and CDR2 is SYGVKD in the germline V gene. J lost 0 bases, V lost 6 bases, and 6 bases had no gene match. The CDR3 sequence: CAIRGQGQISYNEQFF. The CDR3 DNA reads as TGTGCCATCAGGGGACAGGGCCAGATCTCCTACAATGAGCAGTTCTTC.

The rearrangement links TRBV5-5 to TRBJ1-6; D is unresolved. V lost 4 bases, J lost 10 bases, and 15 bases lay in between. Germline CDR1 and CDR2: SGHKS and YYEKEE (reference sequence). The CDR3 contains 14 residues. The CDR3 coding sequence is TGTGCCAGCAGCCTGTGGTACGAGAACTCACCCCTCCACTTT. Its translation: CASSLWYENSPLHF.

The rearrangement links TRBV19 to TRBJ2-2; weak D call: TRBD2 (5 bases). The V and J ends lost 2 bases and 5 bases respectively, with 12 bases between them. The V gene's germline CDR1 is LNHDA and CDR2 SQIVND (reference sequence). The CDR3 spans 15 residues. CDR3 bases: TGTGCCAGTAGTATAACGGTCCCGGGGACCGGGGAGCTGTTTTTT. Protein product: CASSITVPGTGELFF.

The V call is TRBV19, the J call TRBJ1-6, with D unresolved. This CDR3 is 18 amino acids long. V lost 1 base and J lost 7, with 20 bases in between. Germline V CDR1 and CDR2: LNHDA, SQIVND (reference sequence). The CDR3 coding sequence is TGTGCCAGTAGTATAGCTGCCGAACTGGTGAAGTGGAATTCACCCCTCCACTTT. It codes for CASSIAAELVKWNSPLHF.

The chain recombines TRBV18 with TRBJ2-7, with 7 bases that match TRBD2. The CDR3 runs 14 residues. The germline gives CDR1 KGHSH, CDR2 LQKENI. The junction had 3 bases not matched to a gene; V was cut back by 2 bases and J by 2 bases. This CDR3 is CASSPGEGPYEQYF. Written as DNA, the CDR3 is TGTGCCAGCTCACCAGGGGAGGGCCCCTACGAGCAGTACTTC.